Shown below are 21 T cell receptor beta chains from a single sample sequenced in a study of cytomegalovirus exposure and HLA in healthy donors. Primers: 60 Vbeta forward and 13 Jbeta reverse. Assay used: immunoSEQ multiplex PCR; TCRdb lists only in-frame clones, some missing. The sample carries more than 100,000 clones, around two thirds recorded once. The sample was PBMCs. Receptors were obtained from a woman in her forties or fifties in good health and CMV-seronegative.

This clone was seen once. This rearrangement joins TRBV5-1 to TRBJ2-2; D is unclear. V shed 0 bases and J shed 4 bases, with 7 bases lying between them. This CDR3 spans 14 amino acids. Germline V gene sequence: CDR1 SGHRS, CDR2 YFSETQ. The CDR3 is CASSLVSGTGELFF. Here the CDR3 DNA reads TGCGCCAGCAGCTTGGTTTCGGGCACCGGGGAGCTGTTTTTT.

The rearrangement joins TRBV29-1 to TRBJ1-5, with 7 bases matching TRBD1. Germline V CDR1 and CDR2: SQVTM, ANQGSEA. The CDR3 loop spans 13 amino acids. V lost 6 bases to trimming and J lost 3 bases; unmatched junction nucleotides: 5. CDR3 loop: CSVTGTANQPQHF. CDR3 in DNA: TGCAGCGTGACCGGGACAGCCAATCAGCCCCAGCATTTT.

This chain connects TRBV10-3 to TRBJ2-1; possible D gene TRBD1, 6 bases. Germline CDR1 is ENHRY and CDR2 is SYGVKD. V lost 8 bases to trimming and J lost 3 bases, with 14 bases between them. The CDR3 covers 14 residues. The CDR3 reads CAIWDNTLYNEQFF. CDR3 DNA sequence: TGTGCCATCTGGGACAATACCCTCTACAATGAGCAGTTCTTC.

The chain employs TRBV11-2 and TRBJ2-7; 8 nucleotides align to TRBD1. The V gene end was trimmed by 1 base and the J gene end by 2 bases; junction bases not matched to a gene: 4. Per the germline V gene, CDR1 is SGHAT and CDR2 is FQNNGV. The CDR3 is 15 amino acids. Here the CDR3 reads CASSLGSQGAYEQYF. The CDR3, as DNA: TGTGCCAGCAGCTTAGGATCACAGGGGGCCTACGAGCAGTACTTC.

This clone occurred a few times. This chain links TRBV5-1 with TRBJ2-1; TRBD2 aligns across 9 bases. The V gene's germline CDR1 is SGHRS and CDR2 YFSETQ. The junction had 3 bases not matched to a gene; V was cut back by 2 bases and J by 6 bases. The CDR3 has 14 amino acids. Here the CDR3 reads CASSFGGGANEQFF. CDR3 DNA: TGCGCCAGCAGCTTTGGCGGGGGGGCCAATGAGCAGTTCTTC.

The chain links TRBV2 to TRBJ1-5; D perhaps matches TRBD1 (6 bases). This CDR3 has 15 amino acids. CDR1 is SNHLY and CDR2 is FYNNEI in the germline V gene. V gave up 5 bases and J gave up 2 bases, with 13 bases separating them. CDR3 sequence: CASSLQGTGNQPQHF. CDR3 coding DNA: TGTGCCAGCAGTTTACAGGGTACAGGCAATCAGCCCCAGCATTTT.

This sequence joins TRBV18 and TRBJ1-3; perhaps TRBD1 as D (5 bases). With 4 bases removed from V and 0 bases from J, the gap between germline ends came to 13 bases. The CDR3 runs 16 residues. Germline lookup yields CDR1 KGHSH and CDR2 LQKENI. CDR3 protein: CASSQNTGHSGNTIYF. Here the CDR3 DNA reads TGTGCCAGCTCACAAAATACAGGCCACTCTGGAAACACCATATATTTT.

The gene calls are TRBV7-9 and TRBJ2-5; TRBD2 is a possible D gene (5 bases). This CDR3 region has 16 residues. Germline assignment: CDR1 SEHNR and CDR2 FQNEAQ (reference sequence). Trimming took off 0 bases at V and 5 bases at J, with 16 bases between the two ends. This CDR3 reads CASSLAMETERETQYF. CDR3 nucleotide sequence: TGTGCCAGCAGCTTAGCGATGGAAACAGAGCGGGAGACCCAGTACTTC.

The genes are TRBV5-6 and TRBJ2-1, with 7 bases aligning to TRBD2. V shed 3 bases and J 3 bases; nucleotides not matched to a gene: 9. The germline CDR1 and CDR2 sequences are SGHDT and YYEEEE. The CDR3 is 16 residues long. CDR3 sequence (DNA): TGTGCCAGCAGCTGGGGGGAACAGCGGGGCTACAATGAGCAGTTCTTC. It yields the protein CASSWGEQRGYNEQFF.

The rearrangement joins TRBV29-1 to TRBJ1-4, with D perhaps TRBD1 (6 bases). Trimming stripped 7 bases from V and 5 bases from J, with 17 bases between. CDR1 is SQVTM and CDR2 is ANQGSEA in the germline V gene. The CDR3 length is 14 residues. CDR3 in amino acids: CSAHLTGLNEKLFF. The CDR3 coding sequence is TGCAGCGCCCACCTTACAGGGTTAAATGAAAAACTGTTTTTT.

This chain joins TRBV5-1 and TRBJ2-7; 12 nucleotides line up with TRBD2. Trimming at V came to 0 bases and at J to 7 bases, leaving 8 bases not matched to a gene. The germline V gene has CDR1 SGHRS and CDR2 YFSETQ. This CDR3 is built from 16 residues. The CDR3 sequence is CASSLGRLAGDTEQYF. In nucleotides, the CDR3 is TGCGCCAGCAGCTTGGGCAGACTAGCGGGGGATACTGAGCAGTACTTC.

The V and J genes are TRBV29-1 and TRBJ2-3, with 8 bases that match TRBD2. Germline V CDR1 and CDR2: SQVTM, ANQGSEA. The J segment lost 11 bases and the V segment lost 2 bases, leaving 15 bases of the junction unmatched. The CDR3 loop spans 15 amino acids. The DNA of the CDR3 is TGCAGCGTTGAACCACCCGGGACTAGGAGTGATGAGCAGTATTTT. Translated, it gives CSVEPPGTRSDEQYF.

This rearrangement joins TRBV11-1 to TRBJ2-7, with 7 bases aligning to TRBD1. The germline V gene has CDR1 SGHAT and CDR2 FQDESV (reference sequence). J gave up 4 bases and V 2 bases, and 14 bases lay outside the gene matches. This CDR3 spans 17 amino acids. CDR3 nucleotides: TGTGCCAGCAGCTTAATTCGGCGAGGACAGGTCGGATACGAGCAGTACTTC. It translates to CASSLIRRGQVGYEQYF.

The chain uses TRBV7-2 and TRBJ1-2; 8 bases line up with TRBD1. With 4 bases clipped from V and 7 bases from J, the junction kept 8 bases outside the gene matches. Germline loops: CDR1 SGHTA, CDR2 FQGNSA. The CDR3 extends over 14 amino acids. CDR3 residues: CASSSPDRDGGYTF. The CDR3 DNA reads as TGTGCCAGCAGCTCGCCGGACAGGGACGGTGGCTACACCTTC.

This clone has just a few counts. The rearrangement joins TRBV6-5 to TRBJ2-7; possible D gene TRBD2, 6 bases. CDR1 is MNHEY, CDR2 SVGAGI, per germline. Trimming shortened V by 4 bases and J by 11 bases, and 15 bases separated the two germline ends. The CDR3 totals 12 residues. CDR3 DNA sequence: TGTGCCAGCAGTTCGCAATGGACTAAGGAGTACTTC. Translation: CASSSQWTKEYF.

This rearrangement joins TRBV5-1 to TRBJ2-2; D is undetermined. V was clipped by 4 bases and J by 1 base, with 8 bases between them. The CDR3 has 14 amino acids. Germline V gene lookup returns CDR1 SGHRS and CDR2 YFSETQ. The CDR3 DNA follows: TGCGCCAGCAGCGTAGATGGGAACACCGGGGAGCTGTTTTTT. Protein sequence: CASSVDGNTGELFF.

The rearrangement uses TRBV19 and TRBJ2-1, with D hard to call. CDR3 length: 13 residues. The ends were cut back, 2 bases at V and 7 bases at J, with 9 bases in the middle. Germline V lookup: CDR1 LNHDA, CDR2 SQIVND (reference sequence). The CDR3 here is CASSILLRNEQFF. The CDR3, as DNA: TGTGCCAGTAGTATACTTCTGCGGAATGAGCAGTTCTTC.

The genes are TRBV10-3 and TRBJ1-1, with D tentatively TRBD1 (6 bases). Germline CDR1 is ENHRY and CDR2 is SYGVKD. Trimming stripped 10 bases from V and 3 bases from J, with 15 bases between. This CDR3 is 13 amino acids long. The CDR3 DNA sequence: TGTGCCACTCTCCCGGGGGGCGACACTGAAGCTTTCTTT. Protein sequence: CATLPGGDTEAFF.

The gene calls are TRBV2 and TRBJ2-2; no firm D call. Trimming left V 6 bases short and J 3 bases short, with 8 bases between. This CDR3 contains 13 residues. The V gene's germline CDR1 is SNHLY and CDR2 FYNNEI. The CDR3 protein is CASSVVYTGELFF. CDR3 bases: TGTGCCAGCAGCGTAGTGTACACCGGGGAGCTGTTTTTT.

This clone was seen once. V usage is TRBV10-1 and J usage is TRBJ2-2, with D perhaps matching TRBD1 (5 bases). The CDR3 is 15 residues long. Germline values: CDR1 WNHNN, CDR2 SYGVQD (reference sequence). V was shortened by 0 bases and J by 7 bases, with 12 bases between the two germline ends. DNA of the CDR3: TGCGCCAGCAGTGAGTCGAACAGGTTAATCGGGGAGCTGTTTTTT. Its translation is CASSESNRLIGELFF.

This clone was counted once. V is TRBV2 and J is TRBJ2-5, with 8 bases aligning to TRBD2. The V gene end was trimmed by 10 bases and the J gene end by 3 bases; junction bases not matched to a gene: 7. The CDR3 length is 13 residues. CDR1 and CDR2 (germline): SNHLY, FYNNEI. The CDR3 bases are TGTGCCACCGCGGGAGGCCAGAAAGAGACCCAGTACTTC. It encodes CATAGGQKETQYF.